The T cell receptor beta chain under discussion was sequenced for a study of T cell repertoires in cytomegalovirus infection. As for this clonotype: Its antigen is currently unknown.

CDR1 is SGHRS and CDR2 is YFSETQ in the germline V gene. The CDR3 extends over 13 amino acids. The ends lost 5 bases at V and 6 bases at J; junction bases unmatched: 5. TCRdb used MiXCR to reprocess the reads, holding one entry per CDR3 protein. The table lists approximately 990,000 distinct CDR3 sequences, roughly a third of them singletons, with 13% in the top ten. The clonotype originates from a human donor in good health (CMV status not recorded). Some clones in this sample may be carry-over from other donors' samples. Material: cultured CD8+ T cells from PBMCs, obtained from culture after CMV antigen stimulation. V and J are TRBV5-1 and TRBJ2-1; 7 bases map to TRBD2. This CDR3 is CASRSGGVNEQFF. DNA for the CDR3: TGCGCCAGCAGATCTGGGGGGGTCAATGAGCAGTTCTTC.